These 12 T cell receptor beta chains came from one sample sequenced in a study of OX40 agonist ivuxolimab in advanced cancers. Only in-frame clones appear in the TCRdb table, and some are missing; sequencing was by immunoSEQ multiplex PCR. The profile covers more than 55,000 clones, with 81% appearing a single time and about 5% taken by the ten largest. Sequencing used CD4+ or CD8+ T cells sorted from blood, obtained in a trial of the OX40 agonist ivuxolimab. Receptors originate from an adult with an advanced solid tumor such as melanoma, head and neck, liver or kidney cancer.

This chain's CDR3 is CASSNSQGIGYTF. The CDR3 DNA reads as TGTGCCAGCAGCAACTCGCAGGGAATTGGCTACACCTTC. V and J are TRBV7-3 and TRBJ1-2; a possible D gene is TRBD1 (5 bases). Germline V gene data show CDR1 as SGHTA and CDR2 as FQGTGA. The V gene lost 5 bases and the J gene lost 7 bases, with 14 bases spanning the gap. The CDR3 is 13 amino acids.

This chain connects TRBV6-4 to TRBJ1-1; TRBD1 might be the D (5 bases). Germline V gives CDR1 MRHNA, CDR2 SNTAGT. The V end lost 4 bases, the J end lost 2 bases, and 8 bases lay between the germline ends. The CDR3 is 13 residues long. The CDR3 DNA reads as TGTGCCAGCAGTGTTGACAGTAACACTGAAGCTTTCTTT. Its protein is CASSVDSNTEAFF.

The chain combines TRBV4-2 with TRBJ2-5; D could derive from TRBD1 or TRBD2 (5 bases each). The CDR3 runs to 15 residues. V was pared by 4 bases and J by 4 bases, with 16 bases between. From germline, CDR1 is LGHNA and CDR2 YNFKEQ. Here the CDR3 reads CASSPETGRVETQYF. CDR3 nucleotides: TGTGCCAGCAGCCCCGAGACGGGGCGCGTAGAGACCCAGTACTTC.

The table lists this clone with a count of one. The rearrangement joins TRBV5-4 to TRBJ2-7; D assignment may be TRBD1 or TRBD2 (5 bases each). CDR3 size: 14 residues. Trimming stripped 4 bases from V and 1 base from J, with 12 bases between. Per the germline V gene, CDR1 is SGHNT and CDR2 is YYREEE (reference sequence). CDR3 protein: CASSDRDASYEQYF. The CDR3 DNA sequence: TGTGCCAGCAGCGACCGGGACGCTTCCTACGAGCAGTACTTC. The full variable domain, completed using reference TRBV5-4 and TRBJ2-7, is ETGVTQSPTHLIKTRGQQVTLRCSSQSGHNTVSWYQQALGQGPQFIFQYYREEENGRGNFPPRFSGLQFPNYSSELNVNALELDDSALYLCASSDRDASYEQYFGPGTRLTVT.

V and J are TRBV7-2 and TRBJ2-3, with unresolved D. Trimming took 5 bases from V and 4 from J, leaving 13 bases between them. The CDR3 has 14 amino acids. Germline lookup yields CDR1 SGHTA and CDR2 FQGNSA. The CDR3 region has the DNA TGTGCCAGCAGCCCCCTGTTAGGGTCAGATACGCAGTATTTT. It is translated as CASSPLLGSDTQYF.

The J gene is TRBJ2-6, the V gene TRBV27, with 8 bases matching TRBD1. The CDR3 consists of 17 residues. Per the germline V gene, CDR1 is MNHEY and CDR2 is SMNVEV (reference sequence). Trimming at V came to 6 bases and at J to 2 bases, leaving 9 bases not matched to a gene. This CDR3 reads CASRSGGLLTGANVLTF. CDR3 coding DNA: TGTGCCAGCAGATCAGGGGGCCTGTTGACTGGGGCCAACGTCCTGACTTTC.

The chain is built from TRBV19 and TRBJ1-2; D gene uncertain. Trimming stripped 7 bases from V and 4 bases from J, with 19 bases between. This CDR3 is built from 15 residues. Germline V lookup: CDR1 LNHDA, CDR2 SQIVND (reference sequence). CDR3 DNA sequence: TGTGCCAGTATAGCAGGTTCTGAAAGGATCTATGGCTACACCTTC. Its translation is CASIAGSERIYGYTF. The full variable domain, in which reference TRBV19 and TRBJ1-2 provide the parts outside the CDR3, is DGGITQSPKYLFRKEGQNVTLSCEQNLNHDAMYWYRQDPGQGLRLIYYSQIVNDFQKGDIAEGYSVSREKKESFPLTVTSAQKNPTAFYLCASIAGSERIYGYTFGSGTRLTVV.

The chain combines TRBV7-2 with TRBJ1-2, with unresolved D. Germline V gives CDR1 SGHTA, CDR2 FQGNSA. This CDR3 has 14 amino acids. The V and J ends lost 1 base and 4 bases respectively, with 10 bases between them. DNA of the CDR3: TGTGCCAGCAGCTTAGAGTCTTCTAGCTATGGCTACACCTTC. Amino acid sequence: CASSLESSSYGYTF.

The chain employs TRBV7-3 and TRBJ2-5; weak D call: TRBD2 (5 bases). The V end lost 5 bases, the J end lost 2 bases, and 9 bases lay between the germline ends. This CDR3 contains 13 residues. CDR1 SGHTA and CDR2 FQGTGA come from the germline V gene. The CDR3 DNA is TGTGCCAGCAGCGCCGGGATTCAAGAGACCCAGTACTTC. This codes for CASSAGIQETQYF.

This chain's CDR3 is CASSYAGLLYEQYF. The CDR3, as DNA: TGTGCCAGCAGTTACGCGGGCCTTCTATACGAGCAGTACTTC. The V and J genes are TRBV6-5 and TRBJ2-7; TRBD2 might be the D (5 bases). The CDR3 covers 14 residues. V shed 2 bases and J shed 4 bases, with 12 bases lying between them. In germline, CDR1 is MNHEY, CDR2 SVGAGI.

CDR3 residues: CASSRSRVEAFF. CDR3 DNA sequence: TGTGCCAGCAGCCGGAGCAGGGTCGAAGCTTTCTTT. The chain carries TRBV2 and TRBJ1-1, with a tentative D call TRBD1 (5 bases). The CDR3 is 12 residues long. Looked up from germline, CDR1 is SNHLY and CDR2 is FYNNEI. Trimming took 6 bases from V and 8 from J, leaving 13 bases between them.

The J gene is TRBJ2-7, the V gene TRBV6-1; D not resolved. With 3 bases removed from V and 0 bases from J, the gap between germline ends came to 6 bases. The CDR3 spans 13 residues. Germline assignment: CDR1 MNHNS and CDR2 SASEGT. In DNA, the CDR3 is TGTGCCAGCAGTGAGTGGAGCTCCTACGAGCAGTACTTC. Protein: CASSEWSSYEQYF.